These T cell receptor beta chains were read from a single sample in a study of blood T cell repertoires in COVID-19. Profiled with immunoSEQ multiplex PCR; TCRdb holds only in-frame clones, not every one. Of fewer than 300,000 clones listed, about 87% are singletons. Sequencing was carried out using peripheral blood. Receptor source: a woman in her forties or fifties with COVID-19, enrolled during active disease. Both conserved end residues are part of each CDR3. The D gene is left open where the match is weak. A clone size is listed for some rows: how often the clone was seen (once, few, many), or a class if it is expanded.

clone size,D gene,J gene,V gene,CDR3 protein,CDR3 DNA
once,.,TRBJ2-7,TRBV5-1,CASSTSPGRSYEQYF,TGCGCCAGCAGCACTTCTCCGGGGAGATCCTACGAGCAGTACTTC
.,.,TRBJ2-5,TRBV3-1/TRBV3-2,CASSPTDPQETQYF,TGTGCCAGCAGCCCGACAGACCCCCAGGAGACCCAGTACTTC
.,.,TRBJ2-6,TRBV3-1/TRBV3-2,CASSPLDRGTSSGANVLTF,TGTGCCAGCAGCCCCCTAGACAGGGGGACTAGCTCTGGGGCCAACGTCCTGACTTTC
.,.,TRBJ2-1,TRBV6-6,CASSYLAGGYEQFF,TGTGCCAGCAGTTATCTGGCAGGGGGGTATGAGCAGTTCTTC
.,TRBD2,TRBJ2-3,TRBV11-3,CASSFGLAGADTQYF,TGTGCCAGCAGCTTTGGACTAGCGGGAGCGGATACGCAGTATTTT
once,TRBD2,TRBJ2-1,TRBV14,CASSQGDGRALYNEQFF,TGTGCCAGCAGCCAAGGTGATGGGAGGGCCCTTTACAATGAGCAGTTCTTC
.,TRBD1,TRBJ1-4,TRBV2,CASTGTGGPMLFF,TGTGCCAGCACTGGGACAGGGGGCCCAATGCTGTTTTTT
.,.,TRBJ2-3,TRBV30,CAWSRQDTDTQYF,TGTGCCTGGAGTCGACAGGACACAGATACGCAGTATTTT
.,TRBD1,TRBJ2-7,TRBV7-2,CASSLGQGAYEQYF,TGTGCCAGCAGCTTAGGACAGGGGGCCTACGAGCAGTACTTC
.,TRBD1,TRBJ1-1,TRBV7-9,CASSKAGGPNTEAFF,TGTGCCAGCAGCAAAGCAGGGGGACCAAACACTGAAGCTTTCTTT
.,.,TRBJ1-1,TRBV5-6,CASSSLGGAFF,TGTGCCAGCAGCTCATTGGGGGGAGCTTTCTTT
.,TRBD1,TRBJ1-1,TRBV11-3,CASSFEPRGTAEAFF,TGTGCCAGCAGCTTTGAGCCGAGAGGGACAGCAGAAGCTTTCTTT
.,TRBD1,TRBJ1-2,TRBV9,CASSGGQVGYTF,TGTGCCAGCAGCGGTGGACAGGTCGGCTACACCTTC
.,TRBD1,TRBJ2-7,TRBV18,CASSPEGTGKIYF,TGTGCCAGCTCACCCGAGGGGACAGGGAAGATATACTTC
.,TRBD1,TRBJ1-2,TRBV6-5,CASKPGQGAYTF,TGTGCCAGCAAACCCGGACAGGGGGCCTACACCTTC
.,TRBD2,TRBJ2-2,TRBV3-1/TRBV3-2,CASSPLTSGSVKAGELFF,TGTGCCAGCAGCCCCCTGACTAGCGGGAGTGTGAAGGCCGGGGAGCTGTTTTTT
.,TRBD1,TRBJ2-4,TRBV7-9,CASSGTGSSKNIQYF,TGTGCCAGCAGCGGGACAGGGAGTTCCAAAAACATTCAGTACTTC
.,.,TRBJ2-1,TRBV30,CAQSVLVGISYNEQFF,TGTGCTCAAAGCGTCCTAGTGGGTATCTCCTACAATGAGCAGTTCTTC
.,.,TRBJ1-4,TRBV3-1/TRBV3-2,CASSHRPQGLLNEKLFF,TGTGCCAGCAGCCATCGTCCTCAGGGGCTCCTGAATGAAAAACTGTTTTTT
.,.,TRBJ1-2,TRBV19,CATRGSVSNYGYTF,TGTGCCACTCGAGGGAGCGTATCTAACTATGGCTACACCTTC
.,.,TRBJ1-6,TRBV30,CAWESNNSPLHF,TGTGCCTGGGAAAGCAACAATTCACCCCTCCACTTT
once,.,TRBJ1-2,TRBV7-9,CASTTGNYGYTF,TGTGCCAGCACCACAGGGAACTATGGCTACACCTTC
.,TRBD2,TRBJ2-3,TRBV10-2,CASSEGRASTDTQYF,TGCGCCAGCAGTGAGGGGAGGGCGAGCACAGATACGCAGTATTTT
.,.,TRBJ1-5,TRBV7-6,CASSSQGEDQPQHF,TGTGCCAGCAGCTCACAGGGTGAGGATCAGCCCCAGCATTTT
.,.,TRBJ1-2,TRBV7-3,CASSYEPGGPRSYGYTF,TGTGCCAGCAGCTATGAACCTGGAGGCCCCCGCAGCTATGGCTACACCTTC
.,.,TRBJ2-7,TRBV7-9,CASSPDRDFSYEQYF,TGTGCCAGCAGCCCCGACCGGGACTTCTCCTACGAGCAGTACTTC
many,.,TRBJ1-1,TRBV7-9,CASSLAGSQYRGTEAFF,TGTGCCAGCAGTTTGGCCGGGTCCCAATACCGAGGCACTGAAGCTTTCTTT
.,.,TRBJ1-1,TRBV19,CASSRIRDYTEAFF,TGTGCCAGTAGTCGTATTAGGGACTACACTGAAGCTTTCTTT